This record covers a single T cell receptor (beta chain). The entry originates in a study of cytomegalovirus exposure and HLA in healthy donors. PCR primers comprised 60 Vbeta and 13 Jbeta primers. Libraries were prepared by immunoSEQ multiplex PCR; TCRdb keeps only in-frame clonotypes and omits some of them. The sample has about 140,000 clones, roughly two thirds seen once; the top ten hold approximately 14%. V was pared by 8 bases and J by 2 bases, with 13 bases between. The CDR3 contains 13 residues. Germline V gene lookup returns CDR1 GTSNPN and CDR2 SVGIG (reference sequence). The receptor was isolated from a human donor in good health. The sample was PBMCs. The chain is built from TRBV30 and TRBJ2-1; D unresolved. The CDR3 region is CAVSPLPYNEQFF. As DNA, the CDR3 is TGTGCCGTATCCCCCCTTCCCTACAATGAGCAGTTCTTC.